This TCR beta chain is drawn from a study of technical replicates of blood from a few donors. The germline V gene encodes CDR1 SGDLS and CDR2 YYNGEE. CDR3 length: 14 amino acids. After removal of 5 bases from V and 5 bases from J, the junction contained 8 bases not matched to a gene. Assay used: immunoSEQ multiplex PCR; TCRdb lists only in-frame clones, some missing. The table has about 100,000 clones, 95% seen once; the top ten hold over 0.2%. The sequence was obtained from a human donor in good health. The sample consisted of T cells isolated from PBMCs. The chain employs TRBV9 and TRBJ2-7, with 9 nucleotides matching TRBD2. The CDR3 DNA is TGTGCCAGCAGTTTCACCGGGACTAGCCACGAGCAGTACTTC. Amino acids: CASSFTGTSHEQYF.